The 2 T cell receptor beta chains given below trace back to one sample, sequenced in a study of shared clonotypes between healthy human individuals. Assay used: immunoSEQ multiplex PCR; TCRdb lists only in-frame clones, some missing. The sample includes some 2.3 million clones, more than 85% of them seen just once. Input material: naive CD4+ T cells from PBMCs. Subset given: CD45RA+ positively selected. All receptors derive from a man in his late teens or twenties in good health. Some clones in this sample may be carry-over from other donors' samples.

The CDR3 loop reads CASSYSSQANTGELFF. CDR3 sequence (DNA): TGTGCCAGCAGTTACTCGTCCCAGGCGAACACCGGGGAGCTGTTTTTT. The chain employs TRBV6-5 and TRBJ2-2, with D unresolved. In germline, CDR1 is MNHEY, CDR2 SVGAGI. Trimming removed 0 bases from V and 0 bases from J, with 8 bases in between. This CDR3 comprises 16 residues.

This chain links TRBV5-1 with TRBJ2-7; the match to TRBD1 covers 11 bases. CDR3 size: 15 residues. V dropped 5 bases and J dropped 5; count of bases not matched to a gene: 9. CDR1 and CDR2 (germline): SGHRS, YFSETQ. This CDR3 reads CASRDTGTGGDEQYF. In DNA form, the CDR3 reads TGCGCCAGCAGAGATACCGGGACAGGGGGGGACGAGCAGTACTTC.